This T cell receptor (beta chain) emerged from a study of cytomegalovirus exposure and HLA in healthy donors. Study conclusions and caveats: There were reportedly fewer N-insertions in an Asian-associated ancestry cluster than the roughly 700-donor mean, in a later analysis. It was 160 or so TCR beta chains that were listed as cytomegalovirus-associated. Within an earlier analysis, most TCR beta V segments proved productive either about 87% or about 30% of the time.

Trimming stripped 4 bases from V and 2 bases from J, with 14 bases between. Germline assignment: CDR1 MNHEY and CDR2 SMNVEV (reference sequence). CDR3 length equals 15 residues. With 60 Vbeta and 13 Jbeta primers, the PCR was carried out. Profiling relied on immunoSEQ multiplex PCR, and the TCRdb table lists in-frame clones only, not all of them. This table holds more than 150,000 clones, 76% found once. This clone was counted between two and nine times. Its target is not known. The chain recombines TRBV27 with TRBJ1-2; weak D call: TRBD1 (5 bases). The sequence was obtained from a man aged 18 to 30 in good health and CMV-seronegative. Sequencing was performed on PBMCs. CDR3 protein: CASSSPDSKNYGYTF. The CDR3 DNA follows: TGTGCCAGCAGTTCCCCAGACAGCAAAAACTATGGCTACACCTTC.